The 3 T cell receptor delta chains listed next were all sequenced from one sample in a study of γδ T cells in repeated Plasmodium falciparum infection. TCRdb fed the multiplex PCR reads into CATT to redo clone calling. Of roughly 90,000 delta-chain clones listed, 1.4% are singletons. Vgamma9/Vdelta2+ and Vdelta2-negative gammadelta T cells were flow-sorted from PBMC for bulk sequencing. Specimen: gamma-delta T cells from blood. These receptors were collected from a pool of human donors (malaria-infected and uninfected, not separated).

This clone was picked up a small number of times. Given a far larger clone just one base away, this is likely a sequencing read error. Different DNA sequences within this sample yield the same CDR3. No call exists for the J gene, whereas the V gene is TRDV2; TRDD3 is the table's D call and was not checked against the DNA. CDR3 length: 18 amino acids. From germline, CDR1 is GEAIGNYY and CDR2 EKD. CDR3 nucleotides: TGTGCCTGTGACACGCTGAATACTGGGGGTTTCTCGACAGCACAGCTCTTCTTT. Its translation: CACDTLNTGGFSTAQLFF.

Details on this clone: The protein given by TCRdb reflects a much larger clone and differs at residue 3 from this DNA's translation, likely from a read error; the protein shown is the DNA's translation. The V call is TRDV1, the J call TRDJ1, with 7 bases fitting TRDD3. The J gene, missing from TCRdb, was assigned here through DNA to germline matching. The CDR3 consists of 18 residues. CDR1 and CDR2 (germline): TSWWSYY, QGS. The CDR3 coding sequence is TGTGCTCCTGGGGAACTCTGGGGGGGGAGATTCTACACCGATAAACTCATCTTT. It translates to CAPGELWGGRFYTDKLIF.

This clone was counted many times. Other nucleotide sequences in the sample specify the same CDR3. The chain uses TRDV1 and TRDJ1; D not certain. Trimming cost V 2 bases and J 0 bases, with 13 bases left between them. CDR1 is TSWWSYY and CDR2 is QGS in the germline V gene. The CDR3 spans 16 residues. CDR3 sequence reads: CALGEYPGLYTDKLIF. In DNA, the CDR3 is TGTGCTCTTGGGGAATACCCAGGGCTCTACACCGATAAACTCATCTTT.